These T cell receptor beta chains were read from a single sample in a study of cytomegalovirus exposure and HLA in healthy donors. Here immunoSEQ multiplex PCR was the method, and the copy in TCRdb shows in-frame clones only, minus some. The sample yields approximately 300,000 clones, 70% to 90% seen once. The sample taken for sequencing was PBMCs. Every receptor here comes from a middle-aged woman in good health and CMV-seropositive. Both conserved end residues are part of each CDR3. A D gene is named only where the DNA matches it firmly. Clone size appears in some rows only: once, few, many, or a class for an expanded clone.

size,D,V,J,CDR3,DNA
.,TRBD1,TRBV28,TRBJ1-2,CATLTGRYGYTF,TGTGCCACTCTGACAGGGAGGTATGGCTACACCTTC
.,.,TRBV27,TRBJ1-1,CASSRRGEAFF,TGTGCCAGCAGCCGAAGGGGTGAAGCTTTCTTT
.,TRBD2,TRBV30,TRBJ2-2,CAWAIPGLAGGKVGELFF,TGTGCCTGGGCGATTCCGGGACTAGCGGGAGGGAAGGTCGGGGAGCTGTTTTTT
.,TRBD1,TRBV7-3,TRBJ2-7,CASSRDSSYEQYF,TGTGCCAGCAGTAGGGACAGCTCCTACGAGCAGTACTTC
.,.,TRBV2,TRBJ2-7,CASMRAINYEQYF,TGTGCCAGCATGAGAGCTATAAACTACGAGCAGTACTTC
.,.,TRBV7-9,TRBJ2-7,CASSQDSYEQYF,TGTGCCAGCAGCCAGGACAGCTACGAGCAGTACTTC
.,TRBD2,TRBV18,TRBJ2-2,CASSPPSLAGNTGELFF,TGTGCCAGCTCACCACCGTCACTAGCGGGTAACACCGGGGAGCTGTTTTTT
.,TRBD2,TRBV7-8,TRBJ2-7,CASSSGLPSYEQYF,TGTGCCAGCAGCTCGGGACTACCCTCCTACGAGCAGTACTTC
once,TRBD1,TRBV27,TRBJ2-2,CASRSRQGAAGELFF,TGTGCCAGCAGGTCTCGACAGGGGGCGGCCGGGGAGCTGTTTTTT
few,.,TRBV28,TRBJ2-1,CASSLHSVSSYNEQFF,TGTGCCAGCAGTCTCCATAGCGTAAGCTCCTACAATGAGCAGTTCTTC
.,TRBD2,TRBV6-6,TRBJ2-1,CASMAGGRSYNEQFF,TGTGCCAGCATGGCGGGAGGGCGTTCCTACAATGAGCAGTTCTTC
.,.,TRBV21-1,TRBJ1-1,CASSKGRTGGEAEAFF,TGTGCCAGCAGCAAGGGTAGGACAGGGGGCGAAGCTGAAGCTTTCTTT
.,.,TRBV19,TRBJ2-1,CASSIAQGWNEQFF,TGTGCCAGTAGTATAGCGCAGGGATGGAATGAGCAGTTCTTC
.,.,TRBV28,TRBJ2-7,CASSSPDKSSYEQYF,TGTGCCAGCAGCTCCCCAGACAAGAGCTCCTACGAGCAGTACTTC
.,.,TRBV5-1,TRBJ1-4,CASSGANEKLFF,TGCGCCAGCAGCGGAGCTAATGAAAAACTGTTTTTT
.,TRBD1,TRBV5-6,TRBJ1-5,CASSSYQGAGNQPQHF,TGTGCCAGCAGCTCCTACCAGGGGGCAGGGAATCAGCCCCAGCATTTT
few,TRBD1,TRBV2,TRBJ2-7,CASRQLTGLGVGEQYF,TGTGCCAGCAGGCAATTGACAGGGTTGGGTGTTGGGGAGCAGTACTTC
.,TRBD2,TRBV5-1,TRBJ2-7,CASSLVVTSGGSSYEQYF,TGCGCCAGCAGCTTGGTGGTGACTAGCGGGGGGAGCTCCTACGAGCAGTACTTC
.,.,TRBV7-9,TRBJ1-5,CASGRDSNNQPQHF,TGTGCCAGCGGCCGCGACAGCAACAATCAGCCCCAGCATTTT
.,TRBD1,TRBV30,TRBJ1-6,CAWGLTGGDSPLHF,TGTGCCTGGGGCCTAACAGGGGGGGATTCACCCCTCCACTTT
.,.,TRBV11-3,TRBJ2-5,CASSPRRGQETQYF,TGTGCCAGCAGCCCTCGGAGGGGGCAGGAGACCCAGTACTTC
.,TRBD2,TRBV7-2,TRBJ2-3,CASSARLAGTHTDTQYF,TGTGCCAGCAGCGCGCGACTAGCGGGAACACACACAGATACGCAGTATTTT